This paragraph covers one TCR beta chain sequence. Those enrolled in Seattle joined during active infection and were followed longitudinally afterward. This entry is derived from a study of blood T cell repertoires in COVID-19. At the level of the study: PBMCs, B-cell-depleted T cells, or T cells provided the cDNA or gDNA that made up the material.

Original processing methods: Counts of nucleated cells, estimated from reference gene primer amplification, were obtained. Using immunoSEQ multiplex PCR, the repertoire was profiled, and TCRdb retains in-frame clones only, with some absent. Clone size and the V and J calls come from that table; the DNA yielded D and trimming. The sample has approximately 300,000 clones, roughly nine tenths seen once; the top ten hold about 1.7%. The germline CDR1 and CDR2 sequences are MNHEY and SVGAGI. The CDR3 is made up of 13 amino acids. V was shortened by 0 bases and J by 8 bases, with 10 bases between the two germline ends.

The sample consisted of peripheral blood. The chain uses TRBV6-5 and TRBJ1-2, with D tentatively TRBD1 (5 bases). The TCR comes from a young woman with COVID-19, enrolled during active disease. CDR3 amino acids: CASSYSRGGGYTF. The CDR3 region has the DNA TGTGCCAGCAGTTACTCTAGGGGAGGAGGCTACACCTTC.